Presented here are 28 T cell receptor beta chains from one specimen sequenced in a study of technical replicates of blood from a handful of donors. This table comes from immunoSEQ multiplex PCR, and its TCRdb copy is limited to in-frame clones, with some not included. The top ten clones hold less than 0.3% of a sample with roughly 85,000 clones, approximately 93% of them seen once. Specimen: T cells isolated from PBMCs. These receptors were collected from a human donor in good health.

The chain joins TRBV7-3 to TRBJ2-7, with D hard to call. V lost 2 bases, J lost 4 bases, and 9 bases lay in between. CDR3 size: 13 residues. The V gene's germline CDR1 is SGHTA and CDR2 FQGTGA. In nucleotides, the CDR3 is TGTGCCAGCAGCTTAGCTACAGAGTACGAGCAGTACTTC. Translation gives CASSLATEYEQYF.

This rearrangement joins TRBV15 to TRBJ2-7; D is perhaps TRBD2 (5 bases). The CDR3 has 16 amino acids. The germline CDR1 and CDR2 sequences are LNHNV and YYDKDF (reference sequence). V lost 5 bases and J lost 4, with 21 bases in between. The DNA of the CDR3 is TGTGCCACCAGCGTCGTGGCCCGGGGAGTCGGTTACGAGCAGTACTTC. It yields the protein CATSVVARGVGYEQYF. Filled out from reference TRBV15 and TRBJ2-7, the complete variable domain reads DAMVIQNPRYQVTQFGKPVTLSCSQTLNHNVMYWYQQKSSQAPKLLFHYYDKDFNNEADTPDNFQSRRPNTSFCFLDIRSPGLGDTAMYLCATSVVARGVGYEQYFGPGTRLTVT.

This clone has a single count. The chain has TRBV20-1 and TRBJ2-7; D is undetermined. V was pared by 1 base and J by 4 bases, with 5 bases between. CDR3 length: 11 amino acids. Germline V gene sequence: CDR1 DFQATT, CDR2 SNEGSKA (reference sequence). The DNA of the CDR3 is TGCAGTGCTAGAGGGAGTTACGAGCAGTACTTC. It codes for CSARGSYEQYF.

The chain has TRBV6-4 and TRBJ2-1; 9 bases line up with TRBD2. Germline CDR1 MRHNA, CDR2 SNTAGT. Germline trimming cut 4 bases from V and 4 bases from J; bases unmatched to any gene: 5. CDR3 length: 15 residues. The CDR3 loop is CASSVGTSSYNEQFF. The CDR3 DNA reads TGTGCCAGCAGTGTCGGGACTAGCTCTTACAATGAGCAGTTCTTC.

The chain couples TRBV6-6 to TRBJ2-7; 12 bases map to TRBD1. The CDR3 totals 15 residues. The germline gives CDR1 MNHNY, CDR2 SVGAGI (reference sequence). After removal of 5 bases from V and 4 bases from J, the junction contained 6 bases not matched to a gene. CDR3 residues: CASSPGTGGLYEQYF. For the CDR3, the DNA is TGTGCCAGCAGTCCCGGGACAGGGGGCTTGTACGAGCAGTACTTC.

V usage is TRBV5-1 and J usage is TRBJ2-1; 9 positions agree with TRBD1. V dropped 1 base and J dropped 7; count of bases not matched to a gene: 6. The V gene's germline CDR1 is SGHRS and CDR2 YFSETQ. This CDR3 is built from 15 residues. The CDR3 nucleotides are TGCGCCAGCAGCTTGCTCGACAGGGGGGGAAATGAGCAGTTCTTC. It specifies CASSLLDRGGNEQFF.

The J gene is TRBJ1-6, the V gene TRBV6-5, with D possibly TRBD1 on 6 matching bases. Germline loops: CDR1 MNHEY, CDR2 SVGAGI. The CDR3 loop spans 14 amino acids. V was shortened by 5 bases and J by 8 bases, with 13 bases between the two germline ends. CDR3 loop: CASSRRQDHSPLHF. DNA for the CDR3: TGTGCCAGCAGTAGAAGACAGGATCATTCACCCCTCCACTTT.

The rearrangement uses TRBV2 and TRBJ1-5; D is unclear. Per the germline V gene, CDR1 is SNHLY and CDR2 is FYNNEI. The CDR3 spans 14 residues. V shed 6 bases and J shed 0 bases, with 9 bases lying between them. The CDR3 loop reads CASSPGSSNQPQHF. The DNA of the CDR3 is TGTGCCAGCAGCCCCGGGAGTAGCAATCAGCCCCAGCATTTT. Drawing the rest from reference TRBV2 and TRBJ1-5, the complete variable domain is EPEVTQTPSHQVTQMGQEVILRCVPISNHLYFYWYRQILGQKVEFLVSFYNNEISEKSEIFDDQFSVERPDGSNFTLKIRSTKLEDSAMYFCASSPGSSNQPQHFGDGTRLSIL.

This chain connects TRBV10-2 to TRBJ1-1; D is possibly TRBD1 (6 bases). CDR1 and CDR2 (germline): WSHSY, SAAADI. This CDR3 has 13 residues. Trimming cost V 5 bases and J 1 base, with 8 bases left between them. CDR3 residues: CASSTQGNTEAFF. The CDR3 coding sequence is TGCGCCAGCAGTACACAGGGGAACACTGAAGCTTTCTTT.

The J gene is TRBJ2-5, the V gene TRBV30, with 10 bases fitting TRBD2. The germline CDR1 and CDR2 sequences are GTSNPN and SVGIG (reference sequence). J gave up 5 bases and V 4 bases, and 10 bases lay outside the gene matches. CDR3 length equals 15 residues. CDR3 DNA: TGTGCCTGGAAATGGGGGTCTAGCGGGGGTGAGACCCAGTACTTC. Translating it yields CAWKWGSSGGETQYF.

This chain uses TRBV27 with TRBJ2-7, with 7 bases identical to TRBD2. With 6 bases clipped from V and 2 bases from J, the junction kept 4 bases outside the gene matches. This CDR3 contains 13 residues. Per germline, CDR1 MNHEY and CDR2 SMNVEV (reference sequence). The CDR3 sequence is CASRSGNTYEQYF. The CDR3 nucleotides read TGTGCCAGCAGGAGCGGGAACACCTACGAGCAGTACTTC.

This sequence joins TRBV19 and TRBJ2-1; 7 bases line up with TRBD1. The CDR3 spans 15 residues. CDR1 LNHDA and CDR2 SQIVND come from the germline V gene (reference sequence). V lost 1 base and J lost 7; bases outside the gene matches: 7. CDR3 sequence reads: CASSIGRQGGNEQFF. Here the CDR3 DNA reads TGTGCCAGTAGTATAGGGCGACAGGGTGGGAATGAGCAGTTCTTC.

This chain joins TRBV27 and TRBJ1-2; D not resolved. This CDR3 is 14 amino acids long. The germline V gene has CDR1 MNHEY and CDR2 SMNVEV (reference sequence). V gave up 0 bases and J gave up 1 base, with 6 bases separating them. Here the CDR3 reads CASSLSHSNYGYTF. CDR3 sequence (DNA): TGTGCCAGCAGTTTATCACACAGTAACTATGGCTACACCTTC.

The chain is built from TRBV7-6 and TRBJ2-7, with TRBD1 matching over 7 bases. The CDR3 covers 13 residues. The J segment lost 3 bases and the V segment lost 5 bases, leaving 4 bases of the junction unmatched. Germline V gives CDR1 SGHVS, CDR2 FNYEAQ. DNA of the CDR3: TGTGCCAGCAGCGACAGGGTCGGCTACGAGCAGTACTTC. It specifies CASSDRVGYEQYF.

The chain links TRBV9 to TRBJ2-5; 7 bases align to TRBD2. The germline gives CDR1 SGDLS, CDR2 YYNGEE. The V gene end was trimmed by 0 bases and the J gene end by 2 bases; junction bases not matched to a gene: 4. The CDR3 is made up of 15 amino acids. DNA of the CDR3: TGTGCCAGCAGCGTAGGGGGGGGTTATCAAGAGACCCAGTACTTC. Protein product: CASSVGGGYQETQYF. Full variable domain (remainder filled in from reference TRBV9 and TRBJ2-5): DSGVTQTPKHLITATGQRVTLRCSPRSGDLSVYWYQQSLDQGLQFLIQYYNGEERAKGNILERFSAQQFPDLHSELNLSSLELGDSALYFCASSVGGGYQETQYFGPGTRLLVL.

The chain has TRBV7-6 and TRBJ2-3; 7 bases agree with TRBD2. V trimming: 5 bases; J trimming: 2 bases; junction bases outside the gene matches: 10. CDR3 size: 16 residues. Germline V gives CDR1 SGHVS, CDR2 FNYEAQ. The CDR3 loop is CASSPGAGFYTDTQYF. DNA for the CDR3: TGTGCCAGCAGCCCCGGAGCGGGGTTCTACACAGATACGCAGTATTTT.

The rearrangement joins TRBV6-5 to TRBJ2-3, with D perhaps matching TRBD1 (7 bases). The CDR3 covers 14 residues. Trimming pared 2 bases from V and 5 bases from J, leaving 11 bases between. Germline CDR1 and CDR2: MNHEY and SVGAGI. CDR3 nucleotides: TGTGCCAGCAGTTACACGCAGGGGGGAGATACGCAGTATTTT. Its protein product is CASSYTQGGDTQYF.

The chain recombines TRBV27 with TRBJ2-7, with 13 bases matching TRBD2. CDR1 and CDR2 (germline): MNHEY, SMNVEV (reference sequence). Trimming cost V 5 bases and J 1 base; bases outside gene matches: 5. The CDR3 spans 16 residues. CDR3 nucleotide sequence: TGTGCCAGCAGTCCGGGACTAGCGGGACTTTCCTACGAGCAGTACTTC. This translates into CASSPGLAGLSYEQYF.

The J gene is TRBJ2-5, the V gene TRBV19; 8 bases are shared with TRBD2. From germline, CDR1 is LNHDA and CDR2 SQIVND (reference sequence). Trimming at V came to 4 bases and at J to 5 bases, leaving 6 bases not matched to a gene. The CDR3 consists of 14 residues. The CDR3 region is CASSTQREQETQYF. DNA of the CDR3: TGTGCCAGTAGTACCCAGCGGGAGCAGGAGACCCAGTACTTC. The full variable domain, rest sourced from reference TRBV19 and TRBJ2-5, is DGGITQSPKYLFRKEGQNVTLSCEQNLNHDAMYWYRQDPGQGLRLIYYSQIVNDFQKGDIAEGYSVSREKKESFPLTVTSAQKNPTAFYLCASSTQREQETQYFGPGTRLLVL.

This chain uses TRBV19 with TRBJ2-5; 10 positions match TRBD1. V trimming: 5 bases; J trimming: 3 bases; junction bases outside the gene matches: 12. The germline gives CDR1 LNHDA, CDR2 SQIVND (reference sequence). The CDR3 consists of 17 residues. The CDR3 bases are TGTGCCAGTAGTTTCATAAGAGGGACAGGGGCTAAAGAGACCCAGTACTTC. Translated, it gives CASSFIRGTGAKETQYF. Filled out from reference TRBV19 and TRBJ2-5, the complete variable domain reads DGGITQSPKYLFRKEGQNVTLSCEQNLNHDAMYWYRQDPGQGLRLIYYSQIVNDFQKGDIAEGYSVSREKKESFPLTVTSAQKNPTAFYLCASSFIRGTGAKETQYFGPGTRLLVL.

The rearrangement joins TRBV5-1 to TRBJ1-5; D not resolved. With 4 bases removed from V and 6 bases from J, the gap between germline ends came to 14 bases. CDR3 size: 14 residues. Looked up from germline, CDR1 is SGHRS and CDR2 is YFSETQ. The CDR3: CASSPLDPGQPQHF. Written as DNA, the CDR3 is TGCGCCAGCAGCCCTCTAGATCCGGGTCAGCCCCAGCATTTT.

CDR3: CASSLSGANEKLFF. Here the CDR3 DNA reads TGCGCCAGCAGCCTCTCGGGGGCTAATGAAAAACTGTTTTTT. The chain recombines TRBV4-1 with TRBJ1-4, with D possibly being TRBD1 (5 bases). The CDR3 has 14 amino acids. CDR1 is MGHRA, CDR2 YSYEKL, per germline. The germline V and J ends were trimmed by 4 bases and 3 bases, with 9 bases remaining between them.

The genes are TRBV5-6 and TRBJ2-7; weak D call: TRBD1 (6 bases). The CDR3 is made up of 16 amino acids. The germline V gene has CDR1 SGHDT and CDR2 YYEEEE. Trimming removed 0 bases from V and 2 bases from J, with 15 bases in between. In DNA, the CDR3 is TGTGCCAGCAGCTTGGCCGGACAGTTCCGTACCTACGAGCAGTACTTC. Amino acids: CASSLAGQFRTYEQYF. Using reference TRBV5-6 and TRBJ2-7 for the parts outside the CDR3, the full variable domain is DAGVTQSPTHLIKTRGQQVTLRCSPKSGHDTVSWYQQALGQGPQFIFQYYEEEERQRGNFPDRFSGHQFPNYSSELNVNALLLGDSALYLCASSLAGQFRTYEQYFGPGTRLTVT.

The chain combines TRBV7-8 with TRBJ1-6; 7 nucleotides line up with TRBD1. V trimming: 0 bases; J trimming: 5 bases; junction bases outside the gene matches: 1. Looked up from germline, CDR1 is SGHVS and CDR2 is FQNEAQ. The CDR3 sequence is 15 residues long. CDR3 nucleotides: TGTGCCAGCAGCTTAGCGACAGGGAATAATTCACCCCTCCACTTT. Protein product: CASSLATGNNSPLHF.

As DNA, the CDR3 is TGTGCCAGCAGGAAAACAGGGCAGTTAGGTGAAGCTTTCTTT. It specifies CASRKTGQLGEAFF. The rearrangement links TRBV2 to TRBJ1-1, with a possible D match to TRBD1 (6 bases). Trimming removed 6 bases at V and 7 bases at J, with 18 bases between. The CDR3 covers 14 residues. Germline CDR1 is SNHLY and CDR2 is FYNNEI.

The V gene is TRBV12-5, the J gene TRBJ2-1; 12 bases are a match to TRBD2. The CDR3 is 18 residues long. V lost 1 base and J lost 8; bases outside the gene matches: 12. In germline, CDR1 is LGHNT, CDR2 FRNRAP. In DNA, the CDR3 is TGTGCTAGTGGTTTGGCAAAAACCGGGACTAGCGGGTCGGATGAGCAGTTCTTC. Translating gives CASGLAKTGTSGSDEQFF.

The chain carries TRBV6-1 and TRBJ1-2; D is possibly TRBD1 (5 bases). V was shortened by 4 bases and J by 3 bases, with 6 bases between the two germline ends. Germline V gene data show CDR1 as MNHNS and CDR2 as SASEGT. The CDR3 is 12 amino acids. The CDR3 region has the DNA TGTGCCAGCAGTGGCAGGGACTATGGCTACACCTTC. Protein sequence: CASSGRDYGYTF.

The V call is TRBV6-5, the J call TRBJ2-7; D is ambiguous. Germline CDR1 and CDR2: MNHEY and SVGAGI. The CDR3 is 13 amino acids. Trimming took off 0 bases at V and 2 bases at J, with 5 bases between the two ends. The chain's CDR3 is CASSYSPAYEQYF. Here the CDR3 DNA reads TGTGCCAGCAGTTACTCACCAGCCTACGAGCAGTACTTC.